This TCR beta chain was captured in a study of blood T cell repertoires in COVID-19. Sequencing was performed with immunoSEQ multiplex PCR; in TCRdb, only in-frame clones are kept and a portion is missing. The sample consists of 90,000 to 150,000 clones, about 85% of them appearing once. The germline CDR1 and CDR2 sequences are SNHLY and FYNNEI. The germline V and J ends were trimmed by 3 bases and 3 bases, with 9 bases remaining between them. The CDR3 totals 14 residues. This sequence was found in an elderly man with acute or convalescent COVID-19. The chain has TRBV2 and TRBJ2-1; D is possibly TRBD1 (6 bases). The specimen sequenced was peripheral blood. The CDR3 sequence: CASSEPRGYNEQFF. CDR3 in DNA: TGTGCCAGCAGTGAGCCCAGGGGCTACAATGAGCAGTTCTTC.